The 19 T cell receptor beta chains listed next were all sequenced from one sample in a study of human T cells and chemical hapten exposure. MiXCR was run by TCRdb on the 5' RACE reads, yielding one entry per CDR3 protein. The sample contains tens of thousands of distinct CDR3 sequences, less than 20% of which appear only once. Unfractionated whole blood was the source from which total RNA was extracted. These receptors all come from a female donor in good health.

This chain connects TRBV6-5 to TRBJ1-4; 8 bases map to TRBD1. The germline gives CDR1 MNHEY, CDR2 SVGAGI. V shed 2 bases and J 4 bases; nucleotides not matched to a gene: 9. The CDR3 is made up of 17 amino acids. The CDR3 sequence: CASSYRTGTHLNEKLFF. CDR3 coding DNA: TGTGCCAGCAGTTACCGGACAGGGACCCACCTTAATGAAAAACTGTTTTTT.

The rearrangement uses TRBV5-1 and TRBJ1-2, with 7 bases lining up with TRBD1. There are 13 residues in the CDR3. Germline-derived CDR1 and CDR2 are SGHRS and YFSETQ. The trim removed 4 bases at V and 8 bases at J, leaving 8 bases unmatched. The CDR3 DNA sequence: TGCGCCAGCAGCCCAGGGGGATCGAACGGCTACACCTTC. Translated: CASSPGGSNGYTF.

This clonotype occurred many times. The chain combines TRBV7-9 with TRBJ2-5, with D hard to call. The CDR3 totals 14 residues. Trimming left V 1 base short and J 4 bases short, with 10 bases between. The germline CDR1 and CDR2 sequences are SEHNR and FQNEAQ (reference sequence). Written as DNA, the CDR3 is TGTGCCAGCAGCTTAGGAGGTTTGAGAGAGACCCAGTACTTC. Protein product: CASSLGGLRETQYF.

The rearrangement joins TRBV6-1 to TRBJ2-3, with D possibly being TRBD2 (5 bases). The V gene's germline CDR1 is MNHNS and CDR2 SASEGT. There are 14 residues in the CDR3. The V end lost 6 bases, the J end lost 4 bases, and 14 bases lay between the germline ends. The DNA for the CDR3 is TGTGCCAGCAGGGACTCCGGCTGGGCAGATACGCAGTATTTT. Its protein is CASRDSGWADTQYF.

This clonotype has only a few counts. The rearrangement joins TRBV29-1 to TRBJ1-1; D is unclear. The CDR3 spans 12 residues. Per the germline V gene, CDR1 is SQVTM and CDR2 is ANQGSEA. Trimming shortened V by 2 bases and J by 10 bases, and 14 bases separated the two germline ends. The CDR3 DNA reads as TGCAGCGTTGAATCAGGAGGCGGGGTAGCTTTCTTT. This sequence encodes CSVESGGGVAFF. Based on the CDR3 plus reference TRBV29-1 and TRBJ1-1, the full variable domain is SAVISQKPSRDICQRGTSLTIQCQVDSQVTMMFWYRQQPGQSLTLIATANQGSEATYESGFVIDKFPISRPNLTFSTLTVSNMSPEDSSIYLCSVESGGGVAFFGQGTRLTVV.

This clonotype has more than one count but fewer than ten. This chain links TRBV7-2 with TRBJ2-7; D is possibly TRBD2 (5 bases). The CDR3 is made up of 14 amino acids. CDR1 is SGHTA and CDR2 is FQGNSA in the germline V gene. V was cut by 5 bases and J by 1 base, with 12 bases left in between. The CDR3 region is CASSPAPGSYEQYF. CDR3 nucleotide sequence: TGTGCCAGCAGCCCAGCGCCGGGATCCTACGAGCAGTACTTC.

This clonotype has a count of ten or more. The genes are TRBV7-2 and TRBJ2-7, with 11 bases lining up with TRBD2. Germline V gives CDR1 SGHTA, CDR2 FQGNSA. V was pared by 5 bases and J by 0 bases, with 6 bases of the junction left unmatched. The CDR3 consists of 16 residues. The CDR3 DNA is TGTGCCAGCAGCCCTGGGACTAGCGGTCCCTCCTACGAGCAGTACTTC. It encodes CASSPGTSGPSYEQYF. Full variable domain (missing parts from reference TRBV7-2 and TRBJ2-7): GAGVSQSPSNKVTEKGKDVELRCDPISGHTALYWYRQSLGQGLEFLIYFQGNSAPDKSGLPSDRFSAERTGGSVSTLTIQRTQQEDSAVYLCASSPGTSGPSYEQYFGPGTRLTVT.

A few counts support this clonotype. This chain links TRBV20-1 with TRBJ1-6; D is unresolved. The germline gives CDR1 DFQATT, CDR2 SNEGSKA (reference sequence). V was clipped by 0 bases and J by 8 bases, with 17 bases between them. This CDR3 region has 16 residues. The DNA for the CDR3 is TGCAGTGCTAGAGATCGGCGTCGGTCCTTGGATTCACCCCTCCACTTT. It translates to CSARDRRRSLDSPLHF.

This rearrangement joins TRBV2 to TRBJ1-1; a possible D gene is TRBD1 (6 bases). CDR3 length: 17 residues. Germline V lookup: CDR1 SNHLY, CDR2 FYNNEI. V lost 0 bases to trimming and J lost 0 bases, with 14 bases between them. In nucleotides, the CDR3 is TGTGCCAGCAGTGAAGCCGAGGGGGTCCCCATGAACACTGAAGCTTTCTTT. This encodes CASSEAEGVPMNTEAFF. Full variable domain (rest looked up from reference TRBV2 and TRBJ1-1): EPEVTQTPSHQVTQMGQEVILRCVPISNHLYFYWYRQILGQKVEFLVSFYNNEISEKSEIFDDQFSVERPDGSNFTLKIRSTKLEDSAMYFCASSEAEGVPMNTEAFFGQGTRLTVV.

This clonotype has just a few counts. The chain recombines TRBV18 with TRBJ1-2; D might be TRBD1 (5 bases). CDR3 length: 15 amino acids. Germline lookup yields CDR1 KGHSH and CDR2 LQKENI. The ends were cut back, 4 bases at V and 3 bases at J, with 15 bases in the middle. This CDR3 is CASSLLQGFDYGYTF. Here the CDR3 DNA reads TGTGCCAGCTCACTACTTCAGGGATTCGACTATGGCTACACCTTC.

The DNA of the CDR3 is TGTGCCAGCACTCGGGCGGGCGGGGACAGGGAAGCTTTCTTT. Protein sequence: CASTRAGGDREAFF. The rearrangement uses TRBV12-3 or TRBV12-4 and TRBJ1-1; TRBD1 aligns across 8 bases. The CDR3 extends over 14 amino acids. With 7 bases clipped from V and 8 bases from J, the junction kept 12 bases outside the gene matches.

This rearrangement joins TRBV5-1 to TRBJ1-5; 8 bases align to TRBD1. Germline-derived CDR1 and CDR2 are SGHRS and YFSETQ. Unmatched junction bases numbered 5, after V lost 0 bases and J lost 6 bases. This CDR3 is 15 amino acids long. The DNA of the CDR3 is TGCGCCAGCAGCTTGGAAGGACAGGGCCTTCAGCCCCAGCATTTT. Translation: CASSLEGQGLQPQHF.

The CDR3 reads CASIQAGEGTGELFF. CDR3 in DNA: TGTGCCAGTATACAAGCGGGAGAGGGCACCGGGGAGCTGTTTTTT. This chain connects TRBV5-4 to TRBJ2-2, with 8 nucleotides matching TRBD2. V shed 8 bases, J shed 4 bases, and the junction held 10 bases outside the gene matches. In germline, CDR1 is SGHNT, CDR2 YYREEE (reference sequence). The CDR3 runs to 15 residues.

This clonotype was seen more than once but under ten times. As DNA, the CDR3 is TGTGCCAGCAGTTCCCTAGGGGGCGAGACCCAGTACTTC. The encoded protein is CASSSLGGETQYF. The chain carries TRBV12-3 or TRBV12-4 and TRBJ2-5; 7 bases fit TRBD1. The length of the CDR3 is 13 residues. The V gene end was trimmed by 4 bases and the J gene end by 5 bases; junction bases not matched to a gene: 4.

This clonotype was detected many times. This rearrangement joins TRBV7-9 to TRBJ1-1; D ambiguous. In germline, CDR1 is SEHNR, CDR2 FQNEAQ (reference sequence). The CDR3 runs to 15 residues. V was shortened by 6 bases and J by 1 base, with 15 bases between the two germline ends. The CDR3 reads CASRAELIENTEAFF. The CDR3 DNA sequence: TGTGCCAGCAGGGCAGAGCTAATCGAGAACACTGAAGCTTTCTTT.

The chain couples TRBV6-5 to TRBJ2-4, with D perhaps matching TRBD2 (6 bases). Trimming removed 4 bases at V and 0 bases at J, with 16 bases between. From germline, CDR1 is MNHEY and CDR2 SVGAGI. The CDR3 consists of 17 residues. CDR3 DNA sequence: TGTGCCAGCAGTTCGGTGAAGGAGGGACTAGCCAAAAACATTCAGTACTTC. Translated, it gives CASSSVKEGLAKNIQYF.

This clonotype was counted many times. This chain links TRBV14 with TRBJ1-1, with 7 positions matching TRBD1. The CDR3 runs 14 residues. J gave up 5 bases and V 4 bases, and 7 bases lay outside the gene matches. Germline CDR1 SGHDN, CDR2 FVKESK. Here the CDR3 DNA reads TGTGCCAGCAGCCGAGACAGGGTGGGGACTGAAGCTTTCTTT. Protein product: CASSRDRVGTEAFF.

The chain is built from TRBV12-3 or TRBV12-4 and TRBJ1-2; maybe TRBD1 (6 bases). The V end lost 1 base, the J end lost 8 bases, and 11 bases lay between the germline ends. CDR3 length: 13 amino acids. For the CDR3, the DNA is TGTGCCAGCAGTTTAGGGGGGCCCCAGGGCTACACCTTC. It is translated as CASSLGGPQGYTF.

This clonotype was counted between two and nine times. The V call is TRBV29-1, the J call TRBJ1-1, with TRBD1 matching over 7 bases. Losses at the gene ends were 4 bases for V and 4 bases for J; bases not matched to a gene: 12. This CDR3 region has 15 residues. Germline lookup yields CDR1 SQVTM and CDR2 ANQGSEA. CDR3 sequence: CSVVPGQWRGTEAFF. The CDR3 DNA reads TGCAGCGTTGTCCCGGGACAGTGGCGGGGCACTGAAGCTTTCTTT.